This TCR beta chain was recovered during a study of cytomegalovirus exposure and HLA in healthy donors. The overall study: Researchers found that approximately 77% of over 350 genotyped donors fell within the Caucasian-associated ancestry cluster. Study-level results: Roughly even sequencing depth across donors was the assumption behind the presence/absence analyses.

PCR used 60 Vbeta primers and 13 Jbeta primers. Libraries were prepared by immunoSEQ multiplex PCR; TCRdb keeps only in-frame clonotypes and omits some of them. Seen in this sample are about 84,000 clones; the ten most common clones hold 0.58%. Notes on this clone: Antigen unknown.

The receptor's source is a middle-aged man in good health and CMV-seronegative. The specimen was PBMCs.

In nucleotides, the CDR3 is TGTGCCAGTAGGGGGCAGGGGGTTCCCGGGGAGCTGTTTTTT. As protein: CASRGQGVPGELFF. The chain employs TRBV19 and TRBJ2-2; TRBD1 matches 7 bases. Germline V gene data show CDR1 as LNHDA and CDR2 as SQIVND (reference sequence). J gave up 6 bases and V 6 bases, and 7 bases lay outside the gene matches. This CDR3 has 14 residues.